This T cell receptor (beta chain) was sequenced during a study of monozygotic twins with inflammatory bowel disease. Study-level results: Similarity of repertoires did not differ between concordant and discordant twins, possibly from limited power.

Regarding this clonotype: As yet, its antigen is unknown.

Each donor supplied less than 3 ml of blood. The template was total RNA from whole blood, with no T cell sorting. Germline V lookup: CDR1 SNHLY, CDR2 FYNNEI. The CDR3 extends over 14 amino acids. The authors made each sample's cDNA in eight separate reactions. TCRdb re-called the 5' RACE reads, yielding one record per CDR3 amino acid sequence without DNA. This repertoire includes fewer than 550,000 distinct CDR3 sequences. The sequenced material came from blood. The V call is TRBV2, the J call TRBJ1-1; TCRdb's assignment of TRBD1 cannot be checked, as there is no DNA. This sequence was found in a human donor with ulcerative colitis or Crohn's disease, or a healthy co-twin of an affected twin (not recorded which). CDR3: CASRFEGMRTEAFF.